This T cell receptor beta chain appears in the sequencing data of a study of technical replicates of blood from a handful of donors. Generated by immunoSEQ multiplex PCR, the TCRdb table keeps only in-frame clones and is missing some. The sample has about 97,000 clones, about 94% seen once. The CDR3 loop spans 17 amino acids. The V and J ends lost 1 base and 3 bases, in that order; junction bases with no gene match: 7. Per the germline V gene, CDR1 is SEHNR and CDR2 is FQNEAQ (reference sequence). The V gene is TRBV7-9, the J gene TRBJ1-5; the match to TRBD1 covers 9 bases. Sequenced material: T cells isolated from PBMCs. The clonotype originates from a human donor in good health. The CDR3 DNA reads TGTGCCAGCAGCTTAGGGACAGGGGCAGGGGTCAATCAGCCCCAGCATTTT. Its translation is CASSLGTGAGVNQPQHF. Together with reference TRBV7-9 and TRBJ1-5, the CDR3 gives the full variable domain: DTGVSQNPRHKITKRGQNVTFRCDPISEHNRLYWYRQTLGQGPEFLTYFQNEAQLEKSRLLSDRFSAERPKGSFSTLEIQRTEQGDSAMYLCASSLGTGAGVNQPQHFGDGTRLSIL.